Listed below are T cell receptor beta chains from one sample, sequenced in a study of blood T cell repertoires in COVID-19. Repertoires were generated with immunoSEQ multiplex PCR, while TCRdb's copy carries only in-frame clones and drops some. The sample lists 150,000 to 200,000 clones; approximately 86% were seen once. The material sequenced was peripheral blood. These receptors were collected from a man in his fifties with active or convalescent COVID-19. CDR3s include the opening cysteine and the closing phenylalanine or tryptophan. The D gene is left open where the match is weak. Some rows have no size entry. The others give once, few or many, or a class for an expanded clone.

TRBV7-2	.	TRBJ2-3	TRBD2	TGTGCCAGCAGCTTAGATGCAGCGGGGGGGGTAGATACGCAGTATTTT	CASSLDAAGGVDTQYF
TRBV7-6	.	TRBJ2-6	.	TGTGCCAGCAGCTTGCAGGCTGGGGCCAACGTCCTGACTTTC	CASSLQAGANVLTF
TRBV7-9	.	TRBJ2-1	.	TGTGCCAGCAGCTTAGGAGGGTACGACAATGAGCAGTTCTTC	CASSLGGYDNEQFF
TRBV19	.	TRBJ1-5	.	TGTGCCAGTAGTATAGACACATTTAGCAATCAGCCCCAGCATTTT	CASSIDTFSNQPQHF
TRBV7-2	.	TRBJ1-1	.	TGTGCCAGCAGCTCCCGGACAGCTGAAGCTTTCTTT	CASSSRTAEAFF
TRBV19	.	TRBJ2-1	TRBD2	TGTGCCAGTAGTGCCATTAGCGGGAGGGGCGACCATGAGCAGTTCTTC	CASSAISGRGDHEQFF
TRBV5-6	.	TRBJ2-7	TRBD1	TGTGCCAGCAGCGAACGGGGACAGGCCTACGAGCAGTACTTC	CASSERGQAYEQYF
TRBV29-1	.	TRBJ2-5	TRBD1	TGCAGCGTATCGGGACAGGTCCAAGAGACCCAGTACTTC	CSVSGQVQETQYF
TRBV7-2	few	TRBJ1-5	.	TGTGCCAGCAGCTACCGGGACGGGGGGGATGGGAGCAATCAGCCCCAGCATTTT	CASSYRDGGDGSNQPQHF
TRBV6-1	.	TRBJ2-2	.	TGTGCCAGCAGTGAACTTTGGAGGACGGCGAACACCGGGGAGCTGTTTTTT	CASSELWRTANTGELFF
TRBV4-2	.	TRBJ1-6	.	TGTGCCAGCAGCCAAGATATCGGGGATTCACCCCTCCACTTT	CASSQDIGDSPLHF
TRBV7-2	.	TRBJ2-5	.	TGTGCCAGCAGCCCCCTCTTTGGGGAGGTGGGGCAAGAGACCCAGTACTTC	CASSPLFGEVGQETQYF
TRBV9	.	TRBJ1-1	.	TGTGCCAGCAGCGTATGGGGCAGGGTTCGTCGAGCTTTCTTT	CASSVWGRVRRAFF
TRBV29-1	.	TRBJ1-1	.	TGCAGCGTTGAGGAGGGGACGAACACTGAAGCTTTCTTT	CSVEEGTNTEAFF
TRBV12-3/TRBV12-4	.	TRBJ1-1	TRBD1	TGTGCCAGCAGTTCGGACAGGGTAAATGAAGCTTTCTTT	CASSSDRVNEAFF
TRBV4-1	.	TRBJ1-4	TRBD1	TGCGCCAGCAGCCAAGCGGGACAGATTAATGAAAAACTGTTTTTT	CASSQAGQINEKLFF
TRBV7-2	once	TRBJ2-5	TRBD2	TGTGCCAGCAGCACCGAATGGGGGGGCCAGTACTTC	CASSTEWGGQYF
TRBV21-1	.	TRBJ1-5	.	TGTGCCAGCAGCCCTCGGAGAGGGAGCAATCAGCCCCAGCATTTT	CASSPRRGSNQPQHF
TRBV9	.	TRBJ2-1	.	TGTGCCAGCAGCCCAAGCCCCCAAACAGGGGAGCAGTTCTTC	CASSPSPQTGEQFF
TRBV24-1	.	TRBJ1-2	.	TGTGCCACCAGTGACACAGGGTTAGGTGGCTACACCTTC	CATSDTGLGGYTF
TRBV18	.	TRBJ1-4	TRBD1	TGTGCCAGCTCGAAGGGACAGGATACCGAAAAACTGTTTTTT	CASSKGQDTEKLFF
TRBV18	.	TRBJ2-1	TRBD2	TGTGCCAGCTCAACCGGGACTAGAAGGACGGGTGAGCAGTTCTTC	CASSTGTRRTGEQFF
TRBV7-3	.	TRBJ2-3	TRBD2	TGTGCCAGCAGCTCATATACTAGCGGGAGTGTAGATACGCAGTATTTT	CASSSYTSGSVDTQYF
TRBV28	.	TRBJ1-6	.	TGTGCCAGCAAGAACGGAGCAGAACGGCGTTCACCCCTCCACTTT	CASKNGAERRSPLHF
TRBV7-2	.	TRBJ1-5	.	TGTGCCAGCAGAACCGGGGAGGGCAATCAGCCCCAGCATTTT	CASRTGEGNQPQHF
TRBV3-1/TRBV3-2	.	TRBJ2-6	.	TGTGCCAGCAGCCAAGATCCGACAGGTGGATGGGCCAACGTCCTGACTTTC	CASSQDPTGGWANVLTF
TRBV28	.	TRBJ2-7	TRBD2	TGTGCCAGCACCCTTCTAGCGGGAGGGCCCGAGCAGTACTTC	CASTLLAGGPEQYF
TRBV5-4	.	TRBJ2-3	TRBD2	TGTGCCAGCAGCCTAGCGGGAGTGACAGATACGCAGTATTTT	CASSLAGVTDTQYF
TRBV5-1	.	TRBJ2-1	TRBD2	TGCGCCAGCAGCTTGGTCGGGGGGGCCGGTGAGCAGTTCTTC	CASSLVGGAGEQFF
TRBV28	once	TRBJ2-7	.	TGTGCCAGCAGACCGGGGTTCGACTACGAGCAGTACTTC	CASRPGFDYEQYF
TRBV7-9	.	TRBJ1-1	.	TGTGCCAGCACACAACAGGGTGAAGCTTTCTTT	CASTQQGEAFF
TRBV6-5	.	TRBJ1-6	.	TGTGCCAGCAGTTACCCGGGGGGGCATTCACCCCTCCACTTT	CASSYPGGHSPLHF
TRBV10-3	.	TRBJ1-1	TRBD1	TGTGCCATCAGTGAGTCGATAGGGGGCTTTACTGAAGCTTTCTTT	CAISESIGGFTEAFF
TRBV6-2/TRBV6-3	.	TRBJ2-5	.	TGTGCCAGCAGTTACGGGCAGGGCGGGGGCTTCCAAGAGACCCAGTACTTC	CASSYGQGGGFQETQYF
TRBV12-3/TRBV12-4	.	TRBJ1-2	.	TGTGCCAGCAGCTGGGGGAGGGATGGCTACACCTTC	CASSWGRDGYTF
TRBV5-6	.	TRBJ1-4	.	TGTGCCAGCAGCTTGTTCAGGGGTGGGGAAAAACTGTTTTTT	CASSLFRGGEKLFF
TRBV7-2	.	TRBJ1-4	.	TGTGCCAGCCGCCTTGGGACTGGGAATGAAAAACTGTTTTTT	CASRLGTGNEKLFF
TRBV6-5	.	TRBJ2-5	TRBD2	TGTGCCAGCAGCGTAGCGGGATTCCAAGAGACCCAGTACTTC	CASSVAGFQETQYF
TRBV30	.	TRBJ2-4	TRBD1	TGTGCCTGCGACAGGGGGGGCCCAACCAAAAACATTCAGTACTTC	CACDRGGPTKNIQYF
TRBV6-6	.	TRBJ2-2	.	TGTGCCAGCAGTTACTCGGGAGGGGGGATCGGGGAGCTGTTTTTT	CASSYSGGGIGELFF
TRBV19	.	TRBJ1-1	TRBD1	TGTGCCAGTATCGGGGACAGGGGGCGGAACACTGAAGCTTTCTTT	CASIGDRGRNTEAFF
TRBV7-6	.	TRBJ1-1	.	TGTGCCAGCAGCTTAGCCCAGGACACTGAAGCTTTCTTT	CASSLAQDTEAFF
TRBV4-3	.	TRBJ2-5	.	TGCGCCAGCAGCCAAGATCTGCAGGCCGCGGAGACCCAGTACTTC	CASSQDLQAAETQYF
TRBV19	.	TRBJ1-5	TRBD1	TGTGCCAGTTCTGGACAGGGGGCGACATATAGCAATCAGCCCCAGCATTTT	CASSGQGATYSNQPQHF
TRBV4-2	few	TRBJ2-1	TRBD2	TGTGCCAGCAGCCACCCCCTAGCGGGAGCCTACAATGAGCAGTTCTTC	CASSHPLAGAYNEQFF
TRBV20-1	.	TRBJ1-1	.	TGCAGTGCTAGGGGAGCTGAAGCTTTCTTT	CSARGAEAFF
TRBV24-1	once	TRBJ1-4	.	TGTGCCACCAGTGACCCAAGGGGCACTAATGAAAAACTGTTTTTT	CATSDPRGTNEKLFF
TRBV2	.	TRBJ1-1	.	TGTGCCAGCAGGCTACAGGGCCCGAACACTGAAGCTTTCTTT	CASRLQGPNTEAFF